The sample holds a few counts of the clone carrying this T cell receptor beta chain. V lost 5 bases to trimming and J lost 10 bases, with 12 bases between them. Germline lookup yields CDR1 DFQATT and CDR2 SNEGSKA (reference sequence). This CDR3 is built from 11 residues. The data derive from a study of response to subunit inactivated influenza vaccine. MiXCR was run by TCRdb on the RT-PCR reads, yielding one entry per CDR3 protein. The table lists almost 250,000 distinct CDR3 sequences, roughly an eighth of them singletons, with 7.8% in the top ten. Specimen: non-naive T cells sorted from PBMCs, collected about 14 days before vaccination. This TCR was recovered from a man aged 50-60 years who received an inactivated influenza vaccine. The chain uses TRBV20-1 and TRBJ2-1; possible D gene TRBD1, 6 bases. In DNA, the CDR3 is TGCAGTGCTTCCAGGGGTTTGGAGCAGTTCTTC. It codes for CSASRGLEQFF.